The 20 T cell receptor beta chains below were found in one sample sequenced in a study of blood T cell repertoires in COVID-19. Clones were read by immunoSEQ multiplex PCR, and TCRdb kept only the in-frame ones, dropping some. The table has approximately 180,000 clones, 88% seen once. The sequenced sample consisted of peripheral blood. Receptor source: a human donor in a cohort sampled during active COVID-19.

CDR3 DNA: TGTGCCAGCAGTTTCCTAGACTCCGGGACACAAAGATACGAGCAGTACTTC. It codes for CASSFLDSGTQRYEQYF. This rearrangement joins TRBV27 to TRBJ2-7; possible D gene TRBD1, 6 bases. V was clipped by 3 bases and J by 4 bases, with 22 bases between them. There are 17 residues in the CDR3. The germline V gene has CDR1 MNHEY and CDR2 SMNVEV (reference sequence).

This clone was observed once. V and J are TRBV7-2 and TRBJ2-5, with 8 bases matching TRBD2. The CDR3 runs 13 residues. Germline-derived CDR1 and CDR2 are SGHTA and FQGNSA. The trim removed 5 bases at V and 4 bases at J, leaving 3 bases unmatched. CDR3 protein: CASSPRGGETQYF. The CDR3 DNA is TGTGCCAGCAGCCCCCGGGGGGGAGAGACCCAGTACTTC. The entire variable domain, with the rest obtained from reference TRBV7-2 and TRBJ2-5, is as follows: GAGVSQSPSNKVTEKGKDVELRCDPISGHTALYWYRQSLGQGLEFLIYFQGNSAPDKSGLPSDRFSAERTGGSVSTLTIQRTQQEDSAVYLCASSPRGGETQYFGPGTRLLVL.

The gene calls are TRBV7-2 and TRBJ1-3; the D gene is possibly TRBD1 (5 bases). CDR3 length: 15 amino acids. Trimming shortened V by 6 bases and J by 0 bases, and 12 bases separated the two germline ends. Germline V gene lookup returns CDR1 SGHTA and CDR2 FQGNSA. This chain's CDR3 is CASRDRSPSGNTIYF. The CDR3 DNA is TGTGCCAGCAGAGACAGATCCCCCTCTGGAAACACCATATATTTT.

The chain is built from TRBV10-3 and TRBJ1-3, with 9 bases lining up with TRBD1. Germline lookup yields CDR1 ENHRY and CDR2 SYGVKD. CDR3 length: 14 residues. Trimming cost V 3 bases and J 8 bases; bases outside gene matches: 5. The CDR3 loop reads CAISEGTGTYTIYF. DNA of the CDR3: TGTGCCATCAGTGAAGGGACAGGGACGTACACCATATATTTT.

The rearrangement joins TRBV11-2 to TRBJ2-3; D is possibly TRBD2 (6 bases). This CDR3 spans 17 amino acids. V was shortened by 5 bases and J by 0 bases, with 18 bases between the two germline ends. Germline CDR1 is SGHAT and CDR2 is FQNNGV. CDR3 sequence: CASSAPFAGTSTDTQYF. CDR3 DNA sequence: TGTGCCAGCAGCGCGCCCTTCGCGGGGACTAGCACAGATACGCAGTATTTT.

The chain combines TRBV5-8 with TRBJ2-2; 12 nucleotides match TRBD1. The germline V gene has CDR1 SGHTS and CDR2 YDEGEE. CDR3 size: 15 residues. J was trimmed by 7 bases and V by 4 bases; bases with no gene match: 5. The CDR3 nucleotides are TGTGCCAGCAGCCTGGGACAGGGGGCGATCGGGGAGCTGTTTTTT. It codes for CASSLGQGAIGELFF.

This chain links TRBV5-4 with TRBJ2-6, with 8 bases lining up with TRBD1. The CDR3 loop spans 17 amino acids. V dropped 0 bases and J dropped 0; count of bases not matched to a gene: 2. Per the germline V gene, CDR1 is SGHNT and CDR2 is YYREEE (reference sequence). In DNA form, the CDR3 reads TGTGCCAGCAGCTTGGCAGGGGGCCGCTCTGGGGCCAACGTCCTGACTTTC. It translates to CASSLAGGRSGANVLTF.

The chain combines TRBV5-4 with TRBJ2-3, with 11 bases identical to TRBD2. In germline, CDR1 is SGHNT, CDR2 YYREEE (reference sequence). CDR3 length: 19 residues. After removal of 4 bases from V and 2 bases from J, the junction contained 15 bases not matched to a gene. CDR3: CASSVGRLAGGHPTDTQYF. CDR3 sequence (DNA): TGTGCCAGCAGCGTGGGTCGCCTAGCGGGGGGCCACCCCACAGATACGCAGTATTTT. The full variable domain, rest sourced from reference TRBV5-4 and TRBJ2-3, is ETGVTQSPTHLIKTRGQQVTLRCSSQSGHNTVSWYQQALGQGPQFIFQYYREEENGRGNFPPRFSGLQFPNYSSELNVNALELDDSALYLCASSVGRLAGGHPTDTQYFGPGTRLTVL.

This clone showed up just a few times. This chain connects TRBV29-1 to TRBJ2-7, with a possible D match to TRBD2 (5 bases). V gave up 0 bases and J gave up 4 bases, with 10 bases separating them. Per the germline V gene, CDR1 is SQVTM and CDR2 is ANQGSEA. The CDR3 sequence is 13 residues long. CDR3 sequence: CSVEDRTSYEQYF. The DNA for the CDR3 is TGCAGCGTTGAAGATCGGACTTCGTACGAGCAGTACTTC.

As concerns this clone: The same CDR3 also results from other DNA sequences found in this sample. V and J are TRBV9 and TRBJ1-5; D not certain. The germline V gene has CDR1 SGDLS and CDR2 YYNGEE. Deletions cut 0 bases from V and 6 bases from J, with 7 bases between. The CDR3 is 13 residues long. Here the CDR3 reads CASSVGGSQPQHF. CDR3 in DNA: TGTGCCAGCAGCGTAGGAGGGTCTCAGCCCCAGCATTTT.

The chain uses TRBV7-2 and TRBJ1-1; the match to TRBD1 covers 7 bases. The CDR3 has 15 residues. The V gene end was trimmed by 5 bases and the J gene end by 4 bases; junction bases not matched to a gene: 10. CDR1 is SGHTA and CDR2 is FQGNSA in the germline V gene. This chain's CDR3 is CASSPRQGSGTEAFF. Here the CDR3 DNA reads TGTGCCAGCAGCCCTAGACAGGGCTCGGGCACTGAAGCTTTCTTT.

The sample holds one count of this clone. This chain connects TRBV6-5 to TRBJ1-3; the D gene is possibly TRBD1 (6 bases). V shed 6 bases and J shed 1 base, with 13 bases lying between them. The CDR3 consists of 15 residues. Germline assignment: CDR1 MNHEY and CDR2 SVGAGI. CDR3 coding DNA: TGTGCCAGCAGCCGCAAACAGGGATCTGGAAACACCATATATTTT. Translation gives CASSRKQGSGNTIYF.

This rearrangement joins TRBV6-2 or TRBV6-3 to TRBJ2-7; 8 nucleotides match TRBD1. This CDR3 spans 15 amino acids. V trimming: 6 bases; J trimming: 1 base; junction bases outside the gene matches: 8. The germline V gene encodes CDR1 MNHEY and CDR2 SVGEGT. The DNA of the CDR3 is TGTGCCAGCAGCCCAGGACAGGGATCTTCCTACGAGCAGTACTTC. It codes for CASSPGQGSSYEQYF.

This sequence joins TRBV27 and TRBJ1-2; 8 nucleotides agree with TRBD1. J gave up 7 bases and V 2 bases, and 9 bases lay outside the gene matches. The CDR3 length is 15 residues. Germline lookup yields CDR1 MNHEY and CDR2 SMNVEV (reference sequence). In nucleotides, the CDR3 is TGTGCCAGCAGTTTACTCGGCAGGGGGCCGGGTGGCTACACCTTC. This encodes CASSLLGRGPGGYTF.

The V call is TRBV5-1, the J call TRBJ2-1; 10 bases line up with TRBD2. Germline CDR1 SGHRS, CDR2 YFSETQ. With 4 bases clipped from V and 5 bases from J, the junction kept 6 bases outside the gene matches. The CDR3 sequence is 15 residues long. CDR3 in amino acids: CASSPKREGHNEQFF. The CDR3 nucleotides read TGCGCCAGCAGCCCGAAGCGGGAGGGCCACAATGAGCAGTTCTTC.

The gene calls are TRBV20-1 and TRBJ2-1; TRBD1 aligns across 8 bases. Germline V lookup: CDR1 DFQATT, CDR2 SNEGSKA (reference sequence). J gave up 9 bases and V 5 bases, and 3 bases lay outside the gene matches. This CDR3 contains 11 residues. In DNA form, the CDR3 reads TGCAGTGCTTCGACAGGGGTTGAGCAGTTCTTC. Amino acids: CSASTGVEQFF.

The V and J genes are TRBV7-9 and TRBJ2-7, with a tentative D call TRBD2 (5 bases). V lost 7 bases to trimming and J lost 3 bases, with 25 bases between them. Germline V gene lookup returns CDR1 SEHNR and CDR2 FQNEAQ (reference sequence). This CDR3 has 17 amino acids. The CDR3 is CASTVGAPPVELYEQYF. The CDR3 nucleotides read TGTGCCAGCACCGTGGGAGCCCCGCCCGTAGAGCTCTACGAGCAGTACTTC.

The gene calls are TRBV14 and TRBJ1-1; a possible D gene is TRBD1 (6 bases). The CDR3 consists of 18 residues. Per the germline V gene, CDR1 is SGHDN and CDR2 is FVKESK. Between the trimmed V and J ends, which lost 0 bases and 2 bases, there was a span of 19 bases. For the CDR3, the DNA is TGTGCCAGCAGCCAAGATCTCGGGAATTGGGGGGGCAACACTGAAGCTTTCTTT. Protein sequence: CASSQDLGNWGGNTEAFF.

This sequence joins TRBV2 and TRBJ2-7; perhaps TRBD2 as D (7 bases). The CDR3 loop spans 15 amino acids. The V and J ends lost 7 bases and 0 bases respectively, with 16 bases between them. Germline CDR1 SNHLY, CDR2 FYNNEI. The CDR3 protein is CASTQGRDNSYEQYF. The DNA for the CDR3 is TGTGCCAGCACCCAGGGGAGGGACAACTCCTACGAGCAGTACTTC.

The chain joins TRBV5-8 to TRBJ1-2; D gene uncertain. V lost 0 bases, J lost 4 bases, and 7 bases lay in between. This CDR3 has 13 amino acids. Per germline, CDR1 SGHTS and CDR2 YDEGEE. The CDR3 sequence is CASSLGHSYGYTF. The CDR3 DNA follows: TGTGCCAGCAGCTTGGGACACAGCTATGGCTACACCTTC.